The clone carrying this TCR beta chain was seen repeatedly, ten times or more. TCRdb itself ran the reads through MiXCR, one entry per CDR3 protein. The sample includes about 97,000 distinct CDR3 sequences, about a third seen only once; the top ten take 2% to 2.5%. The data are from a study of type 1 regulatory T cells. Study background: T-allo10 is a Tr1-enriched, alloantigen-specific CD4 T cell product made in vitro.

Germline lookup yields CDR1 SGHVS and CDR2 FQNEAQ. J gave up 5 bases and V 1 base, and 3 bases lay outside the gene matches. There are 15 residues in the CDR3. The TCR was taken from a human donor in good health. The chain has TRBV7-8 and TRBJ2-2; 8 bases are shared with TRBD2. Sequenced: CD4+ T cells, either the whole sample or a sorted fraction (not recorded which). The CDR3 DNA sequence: TGTGCCAGCAGCTTAGTACTAGCGGTAACCGGGGAGCTGTTTTTT. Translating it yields CASSLVLAVTGELFF.